This entry describes one T cell receptor (beta chain). There are 14 residues in the CDR3. Per germline, CDR1 SGHTA and CDR2 FQGNSA. This specimen belongs to a study of T cells expressing NK-cell markers. Study summary: Repertoire data for TCR beta were derived from sorted T cells (CD3+CD56+NKG2C+, CD3+CD56+NKG2C- and CD3+CD56-NKG2C+).

Reprocessing the 5' RACE reads, TCRdb reports a single entry for every CDR3 protein and omits DNA. The sample data list 200,000 to 300,000 distinct CDR3 sequences. This rearrangement joins TRBV7-2 to TRBJ2-5; TCRdb returns TRBD2, unconfirmable since there is no DNA. The sequence derives from a man younger than 35 in good health. What was sequenced was blood T cells: a sorted CD56 or NKG2C T cell subset, CD4+ or CD8+ T cells, or bulk PBMC T cells (not recorded which). CDR3 protein: CASSLLWTSGTQYF.